The present T cell receptor beta chain was sequenced within a study of radiotherapy plus CTLA-4 blockade in lung cancer. Germline V CDR1 and CDR2: SGHTS, YDEGEE. The CDR3 runs 16 residues. The V end lost 0 bases, the J end lost 0 bases, and 10 bases lay between the germline ends. The method was immunoSEQ multiplex PCR; TCRdb's version includes in-frame clones alone and lacks a portion of them. Of about 44,000 clones in the sample, approximately 80% were seen once. The rearrangement links TRBV5-8 to TRBJ2-1; D call uncertain. The receptor was derived from a human donor with non-small cell lung cancer whose response to radiotherapy plus ipilimumab could not be evaluated. This specimen was peripheral blood, taken from a patient treated with radiotherapy plus ipilimumab. The CDR3 here is CASSLGSPSSYNEQFF. DNA for the CDR3: TGTGCCAGCAGCTTGGGTAGTCCGAGCTCCTACAATGAGCAGTTCTTC.